One sample yielded the 27 T cell receptor beta chains listed below, sequenced in a study of molecular identifiers for immune sequencing clone quantification. TCRdb recomputed calls from the PCR reads with MiXCR, one row per CDR3 protein. The sample records a few hundred thousand distinct CDR3 sequences, about a fifth being singletons. The sequencing input was naive CD8+ T cells from blood, with Jurkat cell RNA spiked in. Subset denoted: FACS-sorted CD8+CD4-CCR7+CD45RA+ naive T cells. The source of these receptors is a human donor in good health. Some libraries in this study had Jurkat cell RNA spiked in.

In regard to this clonotype: A much larger clone lies a single base off, so this may be a read error. The chain has TRBV5-5 and TRBJ2-5; 9 nucleotides agree with TRBD2. CDR1 and CDR2 from the germline V gene are SGHKS and YYEKEE (reference sequence). CDR3 length equals 16 residues. The CDR3 loop is CASSLVWREGEESQYF. CDR3 bases: TGTGCCAGCAGCCTCGTCTGGCGGGAGGGGGAAGAGTCCCAGTACTTC.

Only a few counts were recorded for this clonotype. V and J are TRBV7-6 and TRBJ1-1; D is unresolved. Germline CDR1 SGHVS, CDR2 FNYEAQ. The CDR3 contains 14 residues. Trimming took off 5 bases at V and 3 bases at J, with 13 bases between the two ends. CDR3 nucleotide sequence: TGTGCCAGCAGCGGAGGTGAGGAGGACACTGAAGCTTTCTTT. Translation: CASSGGEEDTEAFF.

This clonotype was observed once. A much larger clone differs by one base, so this may be a read error. The chain recombines TRBV28 with TRBJ2-7; 7 bases are a match to TRBD1. TRBJ2-1 matches the DNA end more closely, so the J call is doubtful. Germline V gene lookup returns CDR1 MDHEN and CDR2 SYDVKM. The length of the CDR3 is 14 residues. CDR3 amino acids: CASSSPGQIYEQFF. CDR3 bases: TGTGCCAGCAGTTCCCCGGGACAGATCTACGAGCAGTTCTTC.

This clonotype was detected ten times or more. The gene calls are TRBV3-1 and TRBJ2-3, with D unresolved. The CDR3 sequence is 15 residues long. V lost 0 bases and J 6 bases, leaving 13 bases between the germline ends. Germline CDR1 LGHDT, CDR2 YNNKEL (reference sequence). The CDR3 coding sequence is TGTGCCAGCAGCCAAGATAGGGTTAACGTGGATACGCAGTATTTT. It translates to CASSQDRVNVDTQYF.

This clonotype was seen repeatedly, ten times or more. The chain is built from TRBV7-8 and TRBJ2-1; the D call may be TRBD1 or TRBD2 (5 bases each). V was clipped by 2 bases and J by 9 bases, with 8 bases between them. The CDR3 contains 12 residues. From germline, CDR1 is SGHVS and CDR2 FQNEAQ. The CDR3 DNA sequence: TGTGCCAGCAGCTTATGGGACGGTGAGCAGTTCTTC. Translation: CASSLWDGEQFF.

This clonotype was recorded at least ten times. The chain joins TRBV4-1 to TRBJ1-5; D remains unclear. In germline, CDR1 is MGHRA, CDR2 YSYEKL. This CDR3 spans 15 amino acids. The V end lost 0 bases, the J end lost 6 bases, and 12 bases lay between the germline ends. Here the CDR3 reads CASSQEVILGQPQHF. The CDR3 DNA sequence: TGCGCCAGCAGCCAAGAAGTTATCCTCGGTCAGCCCCAGCATTTT.

The chain couples TRBV7-9 to TRBJ2-1; 7 positions agree with TRBD2. CDR3 length equals 14 residues. CDR1 is SEHNR and CDR2 is FQNEAQ in the germline V gene (reference sequence). V was clipped by 4 bases and J by 7 bases; unmatched bases: 7. CDR3 loop: CASSSLADQNEQFF. Here the CDR3 DNA reads TGTGCCAGCAGCTCCCTAGCGGACCAAAATGAGCAGTTCTTC.

This clonotype was observed many times. The V and J genes are TRBV28 and TRBJ2-3; D might be TRBD2 (6 bases). The CDR3 is made up of 15 amino acids. Germline V gene lookup returns CDR1 MDHEN and CDR2 SYDVKM. V was pared by 4 bases and J by 2 bases, with 13 bases between. The CDR3 DNA reads TGTGCCAGCAGTTGGTCTTCGGGGGACACAGATACGCAGTATTTT. Translating it yields CASSWSSGDTDTQYF.

The sample holds many counts of this clonotype. The chain joins TRBV2 to TRBJ2-5; D ambiguous. The V gene's germline CDR1 is SNHLY and CDR2 FYNNEI. The CDR3 extends over 13 amino acids. V lost 3 bases to trimming and J lost 4 bases, with 9 bases between them. The CDR3 DNA reads TGTGCCAGCAGTGATAGTGGCTCAGAGACCCAGTACTTC. Translating gives CASSDSGSETQYF.

The sample holds a few counts of this clonotype. The chain joins TRBV10-3 to TRBJ2-7, with TRBD2 matching 8 bases. The V segment lost 10 bases and the J segment 3 bases; nucleotides outside the gene matches: 14. Looked up from germline, CDR1 is ENHRY and CDR2 is SYGVKD. The CDR3 is made up of 15 amino acids. CDR3: CATQLGTGGYYEQYF. Here the CDR3 DNA reads TGTGCCACCCAGTTGGGGACGGGGGGGTACTACGAGCAGTACTTC.

This clonotype showed up many times. The chain uses TRBV4-3 and TRBJ2-7; no reliable D call. With 0 bases removed from V and 3 bases from J, the gap between germline ends came to 12 bases. CDR1 is LGHNA, CDR2 YSLEER, per germline. The CDR3 totals 15 residues. The chain's CDR3 is CASSQDRSSSYEQYF. The DNA for the CDR3 is TGCGCCAGCAGCCAAGATCGGAGTAGCAGCTACGAGCAGTACTTC.

This clonotype was detected many times. J is TRBJ1-6 and V is TRBV25-1, with no clear D. Germline V gene sequence: CDR1 MGHDK, CDR2 SYGVNS. V was trimmed by 1 base and J by 10 bases, leaving 8 bases between them. The CDR3 loop spans 13 amino acids. The CDR3 reads CASSEFNSSPLHF. The CDR3 bases are TGTGCCAGCAGTGAATTCAACAGCTCACCCCTCCACTTT.

There are a few counts of this clonotype. This chain joins TRBV18 and TRBJ2-7, with a weak D call TRBD1 (6 bases). Trimming took off 3 bases at V and 3 bases at J, with 12 bases between the two ends. The CDR3 consists of 14 residues. Germline CDR1 and CDR2: KGHSH and LQKENI. The CDR3 DNA follows: TGTGCCAGCTCACCCCACAGGGAAAACTACGAGCAGTACTTC. This encodes CASSPHRENYEQYF. Based on the CDR3 plus reference TRBV18 and TRBJ2-7, the full variable domain is NAGVMQNPRHLVRRRGQEARLRCSPMKGHSHVYWYRQLPEEGLKFMVYLQKENIIDESGMPKERFSAEFPKEGPSILRIQQVVRGDSAAYFCASSPHRENYEQYFGPGTRLTVT.

Remarks on this clonotype: This may be a read error: a much more frequent sequence differs by one nucleotide. The chain uses TRBV9 and TRBJ1-1; no reliable D call. There are 15 residues in the CDR3. The germline V gene has CDR1 SGDLS and CDR2 YYNGEE. V lost 4 bases to trimming and J lost 5 bases, with 18 bases between them. CDR3 sequence: CASSPSGGAGTEAFF. The DNA of the CDR3 is TGTGCCAGCAGCCCGAGCGGAGGTGCGGGGACTGAAGCTTTCTTT.

Ten or more counts support this clonotype. This chain joins TRBV7-9 and TRBJ2-3; the match to TRBD1 covers 7 bases. Trimming at V came to 5 bases and at J to 4 bases, leaving 6 bases not matched to a gene. Germline V lookup: CDR1 SEHNR, CDR2 FQNEAQ (reference sequence). The CDR3 runs to 14 residues. CDR3 residues: CASSPWDSPDTQYF. For the CDR3, the DNA is TGTGCCAGCAGCCCCTGGGACAGCCCAGATACGCAGTATTTT.

This clonotype was observed a handful of times. The chain combines TRBV28 with TRBJ2-1; 11 nucleotides line up with TRBD2. This CDR3 contains 16 residues. Trimming took 6 bases from V and 4 from J; bases not matched to a gene: 8. The germline V gene encodes CDR1 MDHEN and CDR2 SYDVKM. The DNA for the CDR3 is TGTGCCAGCAGGGGGACTAGCGGCCTTCTATACAATGAGCAGTTCTTC. Translation: CASRGTSGLLYNEQFF.

This clonotype appeared many times. CDR3 sequence reads: CASSQSLAGRETQYF. As DNA, the CDR3 is TGTGCCAGCAGCCAATCACTAGCGGGACGGGAGACCCAGTACTTC. This chain uses TRBV4-2 with TRBJ2-5; 10 nucleotides match TRBD2. Germline V CDR1 and CDR2: LGHNA, YNFKEQ. Trimming cost V 2 bases and J 5 bases; bases outside gene matches: 5. CDR3 length: 15 amino acids.

The rearrangement links TRBV24-1 to TRBJ1-5, with unresolved D. The germline V gene encodes CDR1 KGHDR and CDR2 SFDVKD. The CDR3 is made up of 15 amino acids. V lost 3 bases and J lost 1, with 9 bases in between. CDR3 sequence reads: CATSDVGGSNQPQHF. In DNA, the CDR3 is TGTGCCACCAGTGATGTCGGTGGGAGCAATCAGCCCCAGCATTTT.

The chain couples TRBV7-9 to TRBJ1-1; 7 bases match TRBD1. Germline values: CDR1 SEHNR, CDR2 FQNEAQ (reference sequence). The CDR3 sequence is 19 residues long. V lost 5 bases, J lost 5 bases, and 23 bases stayed unmatched. CDR3 loop: CASSITRTGSLRGGTEAFF. For the CDR3, the DNA is TGTGCCAGCAGCATAACGCGGACAGGCTCACTAAGGGGGGGGACTGAAGCTTTCTTT.

This clonotype was detected only a few times. A much more abundant neighbour one base away suggests this may be a read error. V gene TRBV29-1 combines with J gene TRBJ1-1; D possibly corresponds to TRBD1 (6 bases). The germline CDR1 and CDR2 sequences are SQVTM and ANQGSEA. CDR3 length: 16 residues. CDR3 nucleotides: TGCAGCGTCCTACACCGGAGGGGGGGGCAGAACACTGGAGCTTTCTTT. It translates to CSVLHRRGGQNTGAFF.

This clonotype was seen more than once but under ten times. This sequence joins TRBV11-1 and TRBJ2-5, with 11 bases that match TRBD2. Losses at the gene ends were 4 bases for V and 3 bases for J; bases not matched to a gene: 7. The germline V gene has CDR1 SGHAT and CDR2 FQDESV (reference sequence). The length of the CDR3 is 16 residues. The CDR3 sequence is CASSSWGLAEEETQYF. In DNA form, the CDR3 reads TGTGCCAGCAGCTCCTGGGGACTAGCGGAAGAAGAGACCCAGTACTTC.

The chain employs TRBV6-2 or TRBV6-3 and TRBJ1-1; D not resolved. This CDR3 region has 16 residues. Trimming took off 6 bases at V and 1 base at J, with 18 bases between the two ends. Germline V CDR1 and CDR2: MNHEY, SVGEGT. The CDR3 sequence: CASSRLAVGRNTEAFF. CDR3 nucleotides: TGTGCCAGCAGCCGGTTGGCGGTGGGAAGGAACACTGAAGCTTTCTTT.

This clonotype was observed many times. The chain combines TRBV7-9 with TRBJ2-3; 11 nucleotides match TRBD2. CDR3 length: 16 amino acids. The germline V gene has CDR1 SEHNR and CDR2 FQNEAQ (reference sequence). V shed 5 bases and J 2 bases; nucleotides not matched to a gene: 6. This CDR3 is CASSPWTSGLTDTQYF. DNA for the CDR3: TGTGCCAGCAGCCCCTGGACTAGCGGGCTCACAGATACGCAGTATTTT.

This clonotype was seen ten or more times. The genes are TRBV12-3 or TRBV12-4 and TRBJ1-1; D is unresolved. The V gene lost 6 bases and the J gene lost 3 bases, with 14 bases spanning the gap. The length of the CDR3 is 14 residues. The CDR3 sequence: CASSSDGEYTEAFF. DNA of the CDR3: TGTGCCAGCAGCTCGGACGGGGAGTACACTGAAGCTTTCTTT.

The chain links TRBV20-1 to TRBJ2-7, with TRBD1 matching over 9 bases. CDR1 is DFQATT and CDR2 is SNEGSKA in the germline V gene (reference sequence). The CDR3 totals 14 residues. Losses at the gene ends were 3 bases for V and 5 bases for J; bases not matched to a gene: 8. The CDR3 protein is CSARGGTGTNEQYF. For the CDR3, the DNA is TGCAGTGCTAGGGGGGGGACAGGGACCAACGAGCAGTACTTC.

This clonotype was detected only a few times. V usage is TRBV10-3 and J usage is TRBJ2-3; 12 bases are shared with TRBD2. J gave up 3 bases and V 6 bases, and 7 bases lay outside the gene matches. The CDR3 runs to 16 residues. CDR1 is ENHRY and CDR2 is SYGVKD in the germline V gene. The CDR3 nucleotides read TGTGCCATCAGATCCCTCGGACTAGCGGGGACAGATACGCAGTATTTT. It yields the protein CAIRSLGLAGTDTQYF.

In its sample, this clonotype was seen a few times. V usage is TRBV7-2 and J usage is TRBJ2-4; D assignment may be TRBD1 or TRBD2 (5 bases each). This CDR3 is 16 amino acids long. Trimming took off 9 bases at V and 0 bases at J, with 18 bases between the two ends. The germline V gene encodes CDR1 SGHTA and CDR2 FQGNSA. The CDR3 region has the DNA TGTGCCAGTTCCGGGACGGAAGATCTAGCCAAAAACATTCAGTACTTC. As protein: CASSGTEDLAKNIQYF.